This T cell receptor beta chain was retrieved from a study of cytomegalovirus exposure and HLA in healthy donors. Trimming took off 3 bases at V and 7 bases at J, with 22 bases between the two ends. The CDR3 extends over 16 amino acids. Germline CDR1 is MRHNA and CDR2 is SNTAGT. Donors consisted of healthy bone marrow donors. The PCR had 60 Vbeta and 13 Jbeta primers. Sequencing used immunoSEQ multiplex PCR; TCRdb keeps in-frame clones, though not all of them. This table holds 95,000 to 150,000 clones, around three quarters found once. Notes on the study in general: Among TCR sequences, most were rare, though some public TCRs appeared in many donors. Per a prior analysis, the majority of TCR beta V segments were productive roughly 90% or roughly 30% of the time. As a later analysis showed, a missense DCLRE1C variant was linked to trimming of TCR beta V- and J-genes.

This clone was picked up one time. Its target is unknown. What was sequenced was PBMCs. J is TRBJ2-7 and V is TRBV6-4, with a possible D match to TRBD2 (6 bases). This receptor was taken from a female donor in good health and CMV-seronegative. CDR3 in DNA: TGTGCCAGCAGTGATCCAAGGACATCCCTCGCGGGGGAGCAGTACTTC. Protein product: CASSDPRTSLAGEQYF.